This T cell receptor beta chain was captured by sequencing in a study of blood T cell repertoires in COVID-19. On the study more broadly: Whether acute or convalescent, the COVID-19 samples came from the United States, Italy and Spain. PBMCs, B-cell-depleted T cells, or T cells were the source of the cDNA or gDNA that made up the material.

Trimming removed 4 bases from V and 3 bases from J; junction bases left unmatched: 7. CDR3 length: 15 amino acids. The germline V gene has CDR1 SGDLS and CDR2 YYNGEE. In the original workflow: By means of reference gene primer amplification, nucleated cell counts were estimated. TCRdb's copy holds only in-frame clones and misses some; the assay was immunoSEQ multiplex PCR. For V, J and clone size, that table is used; D and trimming come from the DNA. The sample shows 200,000 to 250,000 clones, about four fifths of them seen only once. The TCR comes from a man younger than 45 who had recovered from COVID-19. Sequencing was performed on peripheral blood. The chain links TRBV9 to TRBJ2-3; 8 bases fit TRBD2. For the CDR3, the DNA is TGTGCCAGCAGCACCAGCGGGGGAACGACAGATACGCAGTATTTT. This encodes CASSTSGGTTDTQYF.